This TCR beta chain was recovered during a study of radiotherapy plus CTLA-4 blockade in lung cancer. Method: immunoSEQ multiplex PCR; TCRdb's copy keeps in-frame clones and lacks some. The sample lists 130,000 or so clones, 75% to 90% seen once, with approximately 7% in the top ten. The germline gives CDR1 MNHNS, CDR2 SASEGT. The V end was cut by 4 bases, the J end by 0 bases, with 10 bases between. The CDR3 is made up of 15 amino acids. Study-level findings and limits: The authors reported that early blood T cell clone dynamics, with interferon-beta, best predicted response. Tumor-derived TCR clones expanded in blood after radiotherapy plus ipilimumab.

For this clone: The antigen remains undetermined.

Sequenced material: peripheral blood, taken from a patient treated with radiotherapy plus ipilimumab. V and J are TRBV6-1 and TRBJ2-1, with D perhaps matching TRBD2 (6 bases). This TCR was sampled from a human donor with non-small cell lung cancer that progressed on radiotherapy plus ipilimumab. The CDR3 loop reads CASSAEGSSYNEQFF. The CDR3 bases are TGTGCCAGCAGTGCGGAGGGAAGCTCCTACAATGAGCAGTTCTTC.